The 31 T cell receptor beta chains presented below share a single source sample, sequenced in a study of blood T cell repertoires in COVID-19 (dated by TCRdb to about 2020). Libraries were prepared through the immunoSEQ multiplex PCR assay. TCRdb re-hosts the immuneACCESS table, in-frame sequences only. Its copies lack some clones; in the studies checked, an unresolved V gene accounts for under half of them, and the cause for the rest is not known. The sample table lists approximately 200,000 clones, 80% to 85% of them with a count of one. The ten largest clonotypes hold more than 4.5% of the sample. Input material: peripheral blood. These receptors were collected from a woman aged 55-70 years who had recovered from COVID-19.

The CDR3, as DNA: TGTGCCAGCAGCCCGGGTAACAACTATGGCTACACCTTC. Encoded protein: CASSPGNNYGYTF. The chain joins TRBV5-4 to TRBJ1-2; D remains unclear. Germline CDR1 is SGHNT and CDR2 is YYREEE (reference sequence). V was clipped by 4 bases and J by 2 bases, with 9 bases between them. This CDR3 contains 13 residues.

CDR3 loop: CASSQDRWTGVSGELFF. CDR3 DNA: TGCGCCAGCAGCCAAGACAGATGGACAGGGGTATCCGGGGAGCTGTTTTTT. The chain employs TRBV4-3 and TRBJ2-2, with TRBD1 matching 9 bases. CDR1 and CDR2 from the germline V gene are LGHNA and YSLEER. There are 17 residues in the CDR3. V was pared by 0 bases and J by 6 bases, with 8 bases of the junction left unmatched.

The V call is TRBV5-1, the J call TRBJ2-1; D ambiguous. This CDR3 spans 16 amino acids. Germline V gene lookup returns CDR1 SGHRS and CDR2 YFSETQ. V lost 6 bases and J 4 bases, leaving 20 bases between the germline ends. CDR3 amino acids: CASTATGSVYYNEQFF. DNA of the CDR3: TGCGCCAGCACGGCCACCGGGTCGGTGTATTACAATGAGCAGTTCTTC.

The rearrangement links TRBV7-3 to TRBJ2-5, with 9 bases that match TRBD1. The length of the CDR3 is 15 residues. CDR1 SGHTA and CDR2 FQGTGA come from the germline V gene. Trimming at V came to 2 bases and at J to 1 base, leaving 2 bases not matched to a gene. CDR3 sequence: CASSLGQGIQETQYF. The DNA for the CDR3 is TGTGCCAGCAGCTTAGGACAGGGGATCCAAGAGACCCAGTACTTC.

This clone turned up a few times. The V call is TRBV7-9, the J call TRBJ2-1, with a weak D call TRBD2 (6 bases). Germline V gene lookup returns CDR1 SEHNR and CDR2 FQNEAQ (reference sequence). CDR3 size: 15 residues. The germline V and J ends were trimmed by 3 bases and 2 bases, with 11 bases remaining between them. The CDR3, as DNA: TGTGCCAGCAGCTTGAGGACTACTCCCTACAATGAGCAGTTCTTC. Its translation is CASSLRTTPYNEQFF.

A word on this clone: Additional DNA sequences in this sample encode the identical CDR3. J is TRBJ2-7 and V is TRBV3-1 (or the pseudogene TRBV3-2); a weak D match, TRBD2 (5 bases). Germline CDR1 is LGHDT and CDR2 is YNNKEL (reference sequence). The V end was cut by 4 bases, the J end by 10 bases, with 11 bases between. The CDR3 has 11 amino acids. CDR3 DNA: TGTGCCAGCAGCCTTTCCGGGAATCAGTACTTC. Its translation is CASSLSGNQYF.

This clone was detected once. The chain links TRBV19 to TRBJ1-2; tentative D call: TRBD1 (5 bases). V lost 10 bases and J 4 bases, leaving 19 bases between the germline ends. Germline values: CDR1 LNHDA, CDR2 SQIVND (reference sequence). This CDR3 has 14 residues. CDR3 nucleotides: TGTGCCACTGACTTGGGAGGGGCTGGCTATGGCTACACCTTC. It yields the protein CATDLGGAGYGYTF.

This sequence joins TRBV7-2 and TRBJ2-3, with D possibly being TRBD1 (6 bases). Germline lookup yields CDR1 SGHTA and CDR2 FQGNSA. V was clipped by 5 bases and J by 0 bases, with 15 bases between them. This CDR3 contains 16 residues. CDR3 bases: TGTGCCAGCAGCCTACAGGGTTATTCTAGCACAGATACGCAGTATTTT. Protein: CASSLQGYSSTDTQYF.

This clone was seen more than once but under ten times. The chain joins TRBV27 to TRBJ2-2, with a weak D call TRBD1 (6 bases). The CDR3 has 15 amino acids. Looked up from germline, CDR1 is MNHEY and CDR2 is SMNVEV (reference sequence). The V and J ends lost 5 bases and 7 bases respectively, with 17 bases between them. This chain's CDR3 is CASSPRDIGSGELFF. CDR3 in DNA: TGTGCCAGCAGTCCCCGGGACATAGGAAGCGGGGAGCTGTTTTTT.

The chain couples TRBV6-5 to TRBJ1-2, with D perhaps TRBD1 (6 bases). V was shortened by 5 bases and J by 4 bases, with 14 bases between the two germline ends. Germline CDR1 MNHEY, CDR2 SVGAGI. The CDR3 is 14 residues long. The CDR3 nucleotides are TGTGCCAGCAGTCCCTCGGACAGCGGCTATGGCTACACCTTC. Its protein product is CASSPSDSGYGYTF.

V usage is TRBV11-2 and J usage is TRBJ1-6; D gene ambiguous. CDR1 and CDR2 (germline): SGHAT, FQNNGV. V was shortened by 5 bases and J by 0 bases, with 11 bases between the two germline ends. CDR3 length: 16 amino acids. CDR3 DNA sequence: TGTGCCAGCAGCCAACAGACAAGCTCCTATAATTCACCCCTCCACTTT. Translated: CASSQQTSSYNSPLHF. The variable domain in full, completed from reference TRBV11-2 and TRBJ1-6, reads EAGVAQSPRYKIIEKRQSVAFWCNPISGHATLYWYQQILGQGPKLLIQFQNNGVVDDSQLPKDRFSAERLKGVDSTLKIQPAKLEDSAVYLCASSQQTSSYNSPLHFGNGTRLTVT.

The chain is built from TRBV18 and TRBJ2-3; TRBD2 is a possible D gene (6 bases). Germline V gene sequence: CDR1 KGHSH, CDR2 LQKENI. The CDR3 has 14 residues. The V gene lost 5 bases and the J gene lost 6 bases, with 15 bases spanning the gap. CDR3 sequence: CASSSGPSADTQYF. CDR3 coding DNA: TGTGCCAGCTCATCAGGGCCTAGCGCTGATACGCAGTATTTT.

This clone has only a few counts. This chain links TRBV7-9 with TRBJ2-1; 9 bases match TRBD1. CDR3 size: 16 residues. Trimming took 1 base from V and 7 from J; bases not matched to a gene: 8. Germline loops: CDR1 SEHNR, CDR2 FQNEAQ (reference sequence). The CDR3 DNA sequence: TGTGCCAGCAGCTTAGGAACAGGGGGCTCGGGGAATGAGCAGTTCTTC. As protein: CASSLGTGGSGNEQFF.

The V and J genes are TRBV4-1 and TRBJ1-1; 8 nucleotides match TRBD1. Germline V CDR1 and CDR2: MGHRA, YSYEKL. Germline trimming cut 3 bases from V and 9 bases from J; bases unmatched to any gene: 6. CDR3 size: 13 residues. CDR3 region: CASSHLRDRKAFF. In DNA form, the CDR3 reads TGCGCCAGCAGCCACCTCCGGGACAGGAAAGCTTTCTTT.

This clone appeared a few times. This chain connects TRBV30 to TRBJ2-5; D not certain. V was pared by 3 bases and J by 10 bases, with 12 bases between. Germline assignment: CDR1 GTSNPN and CDR2 SVGIG (reference sequence). The CDR3 length is 11 residues. DNA of the CDR3: TGTGCCTGGAGGTCGGTGGTTGACCAGTACTTC. This translates into CAWRSVVDQYF.

The chain employs TRBV18 and TRBJ1-1, with D perhaps matching TRBD1 (6 bases). Germline loops: CDR1 KGHSH, CDR2 LQKENI. Trimming left V 5 bases short and J 1 base short, with 11 bases between. The CDR3 extends over 14 amino acids. CDR3 loop: CASSTETGNTEAFF. CDR3 DNA: TGTGCCAGCTCAACAGAGACAGGGAACACTGAAGCTTTCTTT.

The chain couples TRBV7-9 to TRBJ2-4; 7 nucleotides line up with TRBD2. The CDR3 is 17 residues long. V lost 5 bases, J lost 1 base, and 11 bases stayed unmatched. Germline V gives CDR1 SEHNR, CDR2 FQNEAQ (reference sequence). The CDR3 reads CASSPAWGGKAKNIQYF. The CDR3 bases are TGTGCCAGCAGCCCCGCTTGGGGGGGGAAGGCCAAAAACATTCAGTACTTC.

The V call is TRBV5-1, the J call TRBJ2-3; 10 positions agree with TRBD2. V shed 0 bases, J shed 6 bases, and the junction held 1 base outside the gene matches. Germline V lookup: CDR1 SGHRS, CDR2 YFSETQ. The CDR3 sequence is 14 residues long. CDR3 sequence: CASSLASGGDTQYF. CDR3 DNA: TGCGCCAGCAGCTTGGCTAGCGGGGGTGATACGCAGTATTTT.

The V gene is TRBV9, the J gene TRBJ2-2, with 12 bases aligning to TRBD2. Germline values: CDR1 SGDLS, CDR2 YYNGEE. CDR3 length: 19 residues. With V trimmed by 1 base and J by 1 base, 8 bases remained unmatched. The CDR3 sequence is CASSVPSGGGYLNTGELFF. The CDR3 nucleotides read TGTGCCAGCAGCGTACCTAGCGGGGGGGGTTACCTGAACACCGGGGAGCTGTTTTTT.

The CDR3 region is CASSGGSTGRAETQYF. CDR3 DNA: TGTGCCAGCAGTGGGGGATCCACAGGGCGTGCAGAGACCCAGTACTTC. This chain uses TRBV25-1 with TRBJ2-5; possible D gene TRBD1, 6 bases. Trimming removed 4 bases at V and 4 bases at J, with 19 bases between. There are 16 residues in the CDR3. CDR1 is MGHDK and CDR2 is SYGVNS in the germline V gene.

The V and J genes are TRBV6-4 and TRBJ1-2; weak D call: TRBD1 (5 bases). From germline, CDR1 is MRHNA and CDR2 SNTAGT. The germline V and J ends were trimmed by 0 bases and 2 bases, with 7 bases remaining between them. This CDR3 contains 14 residues. The CDR3 region has the DNA TGTGCCAGCAGTGACTCCCCAGGGAACTATGGCTACACCTTC. Encoded protein: CASSDSPGNYGYTF.

The V and J genes are TRBV2 and TRBJ1-2; 8 nucleotides agree with TRBD1. With V trimmed by 6 bases and J by 7 bases, 7 bases remained unmatched. Germline V gene lookup returns CDR1 SNHLY and CDR2 FYNNEI. This CDR3 has 13 amino acids. This chain's CDR3 is CASSDTGGTGYTF. CDR3 in DNA: TGTGCCAGCAGCGATACAGGGGGTACTGGCTACACCTTC.

This clone has more than one count but fewer than ten. The chain combines TRBV5-1 with TRBJ1-1; a possible D gene is TRBD1 (5 bases). CDR3 length equals 15 residues. V lost 1 base to trimming and J lost 4 bases, with 14 bases between them. Looked up from germline, CDR1 is SGHRS and CDR2 is YFSETQ. CDR3 in amino acids: CASSLQGPRSTEAFF. The CDR3 bases are TGCGCCAGCAGCTTGCAGGGTCCTAGGAGCACTGAAGCTTTCTTT.

In DNA form, the CDR3 reads TGTGCCAGTAGTATAGATTTAACAGCCCGCCACTACAATGAGCAGTTCTTC. Amino acids: CASSIDLTARHYNEQFF. V usage is TRBV19 and J usage is TRBJ2-1; D ambiguous. CDR3 size: 17 residues. The germline gives CDR1 LNHDA, CDR2 SQIVND (reference sequence). The germline V and J ends were trimmed by 0 bases and 3 bases, with 15 bases remaining between them.

The gene calls are TRBV13 and TRBJ2-5; no clear D gene. Germline V gene sequence: CDR1 PRHDT, CDR2 FYEKMQ (reference sequence). The germline V and J ends were trimmed by 6 bases and 0 bases, with 8 bases remaining between them. This CDR3 comprises 13 residues. CDR3 region: CASRVANQETQYF. CDR3 in DNA: TGTGCCAGCAGGGTGGCCAACCAAGAGACCCAGTACTTC.

The chain joins TRBV27 to TRBJ2-1; 12 bases align to TRBD1. Germline CDR1 reads MNHEY; CDR2 reads SMNVEV (reference sequence). The CDR3 consists of 17 residues. Trimming cost V 6 bases and J 6 bases; bases outside gene matches: 12. The CDR3 DNA sequence: TGTGCCAGCAGCCGGGGACAGGGGGCCGGATTCCGCAATGAGCAGTTCTTC. This gives the protein CASSRGQGAGFRNEQFF.

This clone was observed once. The chain combines TRBV18 with TRBJ2-5; 11 nucleotides agree with TRBD1. The V segment lost 6 bases and the J segment 6 bases; nucleotides outside the gene matches: 12. Germline V lookup: CDR1 KGHSH, CDR2 LQKENI. This CDR3 has 16 residues. CDR3 sequence (DNA): TGTGCCAGCTCGCGAGTTCCCGGGACAGGGGGGAAGACCCAGTACTTC. Amino acid sequence: CASSRVPGTGGKTQYF.

The count of this clone is one. The chain has TRBV18 and TRBJ2-5, with a possible D match to TRBD1 (6 bases). V lost 3 bases, J lost 4 bases, and 9 bases lay in between. The CDR3 is 13 amino acids. From germline, CDR1 is KGHSH and CDR2 LQKENI. CDR3 residues: CASSPGTIETQYF. Written as DNA, the CDR3 is TGTGCCAGCTCACCCGGGACAATAGAGACCCAGTACTTC.

In this sample, this clone turned up a few times. The chain links TRBV30 to TRBJ1-1; D is unresolved. V was pared by 2 bases and J by 5 bases, with 6 bases between. Per germline, CDR1 GTSNPN and CDR2 SVGIG (reference sequence). The CDR3 has 11 residues. CDR3 residues: CAWSPRTEAFF. The CDR3 bases are TGTGCCTGGAGTCCCAGGACTGAAGCTTTCTTT.

J is TRBJ2-5 and V is TRBV3-1 (or the pseudogene TRBV3-2); TRBD2 matches at 9 bases. The germline V gene encodes CDR1 LGHDT and CDR2 YNNKEL (reference sequence). This CDR3 region has 16 residues. V was clipped by 1 base and J by 5 bases; unmatched bases: 8. The DNA of the CDR3 is TGTGCCAGCAGCCAAGCGCTAGCGGGGTATCGGGAGACCCAGTACTTC. Protein: CASSQALAGYRETQYF.

The chain recombines TRBV6-6 with TRBJ1-5; TRBD1 might be the D (6 bases). Germline-derived CDR1 and CDR2 are MNHNY and SVGAGI (reference sequence). This CDR3 comprises 14 residues. V was clipped by 2 bases and J by 4 bases, with 9 bases between them. The CDR3 loop reads CASSYGQGNQPQHF. CDR3 DNA: TGTGCCAGCAGTTACGGGCAGGGGAATCAGCCCCAGCATTTT.